One T cell receptor (beta chain) is described in this entry. V was trimmed by 0 bases and J by 2 bases, leaving 11 bases between them. The CDR3 contains 17 residues. Germline loops: CDR1 MRHNA, CDR2 SNTAGT. These data are taken from a study of technical replicates of blood from several donors. Produced via immunoSEQ multiplex PCR; TCRdb's table is partial and in-frame only. This table holds 55,000 to 75,000 clones, about 87% found once. This receptor was identified in a human donor in good health. Some clones in this sample may be carry-over from other donors' samples. This chain connects TRBV6-4 to TRBJ2-6; tentatively, D is TRBD1 (6 bases). Sequencing input: PBMCs. CDR3 loop: CASSDSTQGTGANVLTF. As DNA, the CDR3 is TGTGCCAGCAGTGACTCAACCCAGGGGACTGGGGCCAACGTCCTGACTTTC.